Detailed here is one T cell receptor (beta chain). The junction had 18 bases not matched to a gene; V was cut back by 8 bases and J by 2 bases. The CDR3 is 20 residues long. The source of the sample is a study of blood T cell repertoires in COVID-19. Seattle cases were enrolled at active infection and followed longitudinally. The method was immunoSEQ multiplex PCR; TCRdb's version includes in-frame clones alone and lacks a portion of them. The sample records a few hundred thousand clones, about 88% being singletons. The chain employs TRBV6-7 and TRBJ2-3; 14 bases are a match to TRBD2. TRBV6-7 is assigned to the ORF class and has an uncertain function. Sample: peripheral blood. This clonotype was sampled from a woman aged 70-85 years with COVID-19, enrolled during active disease. For the CDR3, the DNA is TGTGCCAGCCCCCCCCGGCAGCGAGGACTAGCGGGGGGCCTCACAGATACGCAGTATTTT. Residues: CASPPRQRGLAGGLTDTQYF.